This TCR beta chain emerged from a study of blood T cell repertoires in COVID-19. This clone has a single count. The method was immunoSEQ multiplex PCR; TCRdb's version includes in-frame clones alone and lacks a portion of them. The table records some 130,000 clones, roughly 83% of them present only once. With V trimmed by 6 bases and J by 0 bases, 3 bases remained unmatched. This CDR3 has 15 amino acids. Germline assignment: CDR1 MNHEY and CDR2 SMNVEV (reference sequence). Sequencing input: peripheral blood. The chain employs TRBV27 and TRBJ2-7; the match to TRBD2 covers 12 bases. The sequence derives from a woman of 80 years or more with acute or convalescent COVID-19. CDR3: CASSRTSGVSYEQYF. The CDR3 DNA reads as TGTGCCAGCAGCCGGACTAGCGGGGTCTCCTACGAGCAGTACTTC.